Detailed here is one T cell receptor beta chain. Its cognate antigen has yet to be identified. Within one base of it there is no much larger clone, and no base qualities were kept. TCRbeta CDR3 regions were amplified from genomic DNA by means of the immunoSEQ Assay, a bias-controlled multiplex PCR. Processing in the source paper ran as follows. The number of nucleated cells in each sample was estimated by amplification of reference gene primers within the assay. To quantify the absolute abundance of each unique TCRbeta CDR3 rearrangement, sequence reads were collapsed and filtered. For each sample, productive Simpson clonality was calculated as the square root of Simpson's diversity index across productive rearrangements. TCRdb limited this immuneACCESS table to in-frame rearrangements with V and J called. A share of clones is missing; checked studies link under half to unresolved V genes, and the rest is unexplained. V and J calls and clone size are copied from that table; D and trimming were computed from the DNA. The sample table records 200,000 to 300,000 clones; approximately 86% of these occur just once. In total, the top ten clones hold around 5% of the sample.

These data belong to a study of blood T cell repertoires in COVID-19 (dated by TCRdb to 2020 to 2021). Turning to the overall study: Samples covering the acute and convalescent phases of COVID-19 were provided by collaborators in the United States, Italy and Spain. Samples came from the ongoing ImmuneRACE study (first 160 participants) plus 1,254 subjects from 6 global collaborators. A freely available public database, intended as a resource for researchers studying the immune response to SARS-CoV-2, is where the repertoires were released. Subjects who had been exposed to COVID-19, were actively infected with it, or had recovered from it provided the deeply sampled blood TCRbeta repertoires that made up the dataset. The prospective study material was composed of cDNA or gDNA derived from T cells, B-cell-depleted T cells, or PBMCs. Where available, HLA class I and class II types were obtained from metadata supplied by the sample provider rather than from assay-based typing. A de-identified subject ID, COVID-19 status, age in years and sex were almost always included in the sample metadata. On the study overall, not on this receptor specifically: How much clinical and demographic metadata was included differed by source and by participant, and the metadata was provided uncurated.

Reading from cysteine to phenylalanine, the CDR3 counts 15 amino acids. Just the 45-base CDR3 DNA is kept, in frame starting at base 1. Via the germline V gene, CDR1 is SGHTA and CDR2 FQGNSA. V loses 4 bases of germline sequence and J loses 3 bases, and the interval between the two ends is 12 bases. One collaborating source in Seattle enrolled patients while the patients were actively infected and followed the patients over time throughout the course of disease. The collaborating institutions used their own protocols to collect whole blood in K2EDTA tubes. For TCRbeta analysis, collaborators shipped samples as frozen whole blood, isolated PBMCs, or DNA extracted from either of those sample types.

The clonotype originates from a woman aged 60-75 years with COVID-19, enrolled during active disease. Here the chain combines TRBV7-2 and TRBJ1-4, with the D segment identity uncertain. Sequenced input: peripheral blood. The CDR3 protein is CASSSHGDSNEKLFF. The bases read TGTGCCAGCAGCTCCCATGGAGACTCTAATGAAAAACTGTTTTTT. With the portions outside the CDR3 filled from the reference TRBV7-2 and TRBJ1-4 genes, the complete variable region becomes GAGVSQSPSNKVTEKGKDVELRCDPISGHTALYWYRQSLGQGLEFLIYFQGNSAPDKSGLPSDRFSAERTGGSVSTLTIQRTQQEDSAVYLCASSSHGDSNEKLFFGSGTQLSVL.